The entry below describes one T cell receptor beta chain. This sample stems from a study of technical replicates of blood from a handful of donors. TCRdb's copy holds only in-frame clones and misses some; the assay was immunoSEQ multiplex PCR. The sample holds over 70,000 clones, 90% seen once. The CDR3 contains 13 residues. J was trimmed by 4 bases and V by 6 bases; bases with no gene match: 5. Germline CDR1 SNHLY, CDR2 FYNNEI. The source is a human donor in good health. Some clones in this sample may be carry-over from other donors' samples. Specimen: PBMCs. The gene calls are TRBV2 and TRBJ2-7; 8 bases align to TRBD2. The CDR3 region is CASRRGAGYEQYF. In DNA, the CDR3 is TGTGCCAGCAGGCGGGGGGCAGGTTACGAGCAGTACTTC.